This T cell receptor (beta chain) was profiled in a study of regulatory T cells in long-lasting Graves disease. Study-level findings and limits: Segments TRBV28, TRBJ1-2 and TRBJ2-5 showed preferential usage in persistent disease.

V was clipped by 7 bases and J by 2 bases, with 11 bases between them. The CDR3 runs to 13 residues. The germline V gene encodes CDR1 SNHLY and CDR2 FYNNEI. Arm-PCR of CDR3 regions with iRepertoire HTBI primers generated TCR beta libraries. From the multiplex PCR reads, TCRdb called clonotypes with MiXCR, one entry per CDR3 protein. Of roughly 440,000 distinct CDR3 sequences in the sample, around 17% were seen once. The time point: newly diagnosed GD, antithyroid drugs for less than 3 months. Construction of the TCR library relied on RNA isolated from PBMCs. This clonotype was recorded at least ten times. Its target is unknown. The data were also submitted as part of a second study, on T cells in Graves' hyperthyroidism and ophthalmopathy. From that study: RT-PCR in the first round (using the HTBI primer set) targeted the TCR CDR3. Blood also contained most expanded thyroid clonotypes above 0.001. Ophthalmopathy was identified by the model a median roughly six months ahead of onset.

Sequenced material: peripheral blood mononuclear cells (PBMCs), taken at new diagnosis, from a patient treated with antithyroid drugs. This sequence joins TRBV2 and TRBJ1-1; no firm D call. The TCR comes from a young woman with Graves disease. CDR3 region: CASKTEKNTEAFF. CDR3 nucleotide sequence: TGTGCCAGCAAAACGGAAAAAAACACTGAAGCTTTCTTT.